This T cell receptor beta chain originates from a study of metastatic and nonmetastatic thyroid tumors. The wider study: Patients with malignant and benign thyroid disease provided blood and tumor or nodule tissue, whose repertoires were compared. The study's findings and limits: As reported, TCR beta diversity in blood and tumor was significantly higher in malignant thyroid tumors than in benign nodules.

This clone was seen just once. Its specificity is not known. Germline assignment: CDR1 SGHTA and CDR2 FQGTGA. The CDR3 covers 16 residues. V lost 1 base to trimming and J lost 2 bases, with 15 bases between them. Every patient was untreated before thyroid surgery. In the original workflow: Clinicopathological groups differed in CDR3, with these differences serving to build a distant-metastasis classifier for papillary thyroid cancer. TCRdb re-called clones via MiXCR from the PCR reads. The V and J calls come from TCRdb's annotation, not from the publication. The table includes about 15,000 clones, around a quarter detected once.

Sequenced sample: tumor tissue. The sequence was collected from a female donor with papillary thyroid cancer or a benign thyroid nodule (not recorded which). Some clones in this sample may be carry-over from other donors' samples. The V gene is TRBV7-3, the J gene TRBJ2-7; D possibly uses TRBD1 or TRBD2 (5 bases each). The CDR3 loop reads CASSLMAGDRPYEQYF. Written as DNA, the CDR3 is TGTGCCAGCAGCTTAATGGCGGGTGACAGACCCTACGAGCAGTACTTC.